This TCR beta chain was retrieved from a study of shared clonotypes between healthy human individuals. Study results and limitations: Among donors, clonotype sharing was expected to be affected by sequencing depth.

The CDR3 consists of 13 residues. With V trimmed by 10 bases and J by 4 bases, 3 bases remained unmatched. The germline CDR1 and CDR2 sequences are ENHRY and SYGVKD. Concerning this clone itself: Its antigen is not known.

Sequencing used immunoSEQ multiplex PCR; TCRdb keeps in-frame clones, though not all of them. The table lists 550,000 to 700,000 clones, roughly 72% of them singletons. This chain links TRBV10-3 with TRBJ2-1; 11 nucleotides align to TRBD2. The receptor was derived from a woman in her twenties or thirties in good health. What was sequenced was memory CD4+ T cells sorted from blood. Indicated subset: CD45RA-negative fraction. The CDR3 region has the DNA TGTGCCACCGGGACTAGCGGATACAATGAGCAGTTCTTC. It is translated as CATGTSGYNEQFF.